This TCR beta chain was identified during a study of spatial heterogeneity in lung cancer. Each molecule of TCR cDNA was tagged with one unique molecular identifier. Using its own MiXCR run on the 5' RACE reads, TCRdb lists one record per CDR3 protein. The sample records 90,000 to 95,000 distinct CDR3 sequences, about 12% being singletons. Germline CDR1 is SNHLY and CDR2 is FYNNEI. There are 15 residues in the CDR3. The V end lost 8 bases, the J end lost 0 bases, and 11 bases lay between the germline ends. Time point in this sample: sample taken at primary tumor resection. The sequenced material consisted of unsorted whole RNA from tumor, nontumor lung or frozen PBMC. The cohort: about 79 early-stage, untreated non-small cell lung cancer patients.

The genes are TRBV2 and TRBJ2-6; D uncertain. Sequencing was performed on PBMCs, taken at surgery. The source of this sequence is a male donor with early-stage non-small cell lung cancer. As DNA, the CDR3 is TGTGCCAGCTCCATTGGTACCTCTGGGGCCAACGTCCTGACTTTC. It yields the protein CASSIGTSGANVLTF.